This entry describes one TCR beta chain. TCRdb reprocessed the RT-PCR reads with MiXCR, giving one entry per CDR3 protein. The data contain a few hundred thousand distinct CDR3 sequences, over 30% of them singletons. This sample was included in a study of patients and donors after allogeneic stem cell transplantation. The V and J ends lost 3 bases and 1 base respectively, with 12 bases between them. This CDR3 comprises 15 residues. In germline, CDR1 is KGHSH, CDR2 LQKENI. Material: blood, either unsorted or a sorted T cell fraction (not recorded which). The sequence derives from a human donor who was either an allogeneic HSCT recipient or a stem cell or donor lymphocyte infusion donor (not recorded which). It is not recorded whose cells these are; they may come from a transplant donor. The chain has TRBV18 and TRBJ1-1; no clear D. The CDR3 DNA reads as TGTGCCAGCTCACCTAGTGCGGTCCCGAACACTGAAGCTTTCTTT. Residues: CASSPSAVPNTEAFF.